This T cell receptor (beta chain) was obtained from a study of blood T cell repertoires in COVID-19. Study-level background: Sources were T cells, B-cell-depleted T cells, or PBMCs; the material itself was cDNA or gDNA.

This clone has just a few counts. This study enrolled people aged 18 to 89 from roughly 22 US geographic areas. Repertoires were generated with immunoSEQ multiplex PCR, while TCRdb's copy carries only in-frame clones and drops some. Of around 400,000 clones listed, roughly 90% are singletons. The receptor's source is a woman in her 30s who had recovered from COVID-19. Sample: PBMCs or T cells enriched from blood (not recorded which).

The CDR3 is CASSPPVAGGAYEQYF. CDR3 coding DNA: TGTGCCAGCTCACCACCGGTGGCGGGGGGGGCCTACGAGCAGTACTTC. The chain couples TRBV18 to TRBJ2-7; TRBD2 matches at 9 bases. The germline gives CDR1 KGHSH, CDR2 LQKENI. The CDR3 has 16 residues. V dropped 0 bases and J dropped 2; count of bases not matched to a gene: 5. Combining the CDR3 with reference TRBV18 and TRBJ2-7 gives the whole variable domain NAGVMQNPRHLVRRRGQEARLRCSPMKGHSHVYWYRQLPEEGLKFMVYLQKENIIDESGMPKERFSAEFPKEGPSILRIQQVVRGDSAAYFCASSPPVAGGAYEQYFGPGTRLTVT.